Listed below are T cell receptor beta chains from one sample, sequenced in a study of patients and donors after allogeneic stem cell transplantation. MiXCR, applied by TCRdb to the RT-PCR reads, yields one record per CDR3 protein. The profile shows about a million distinct CDR3 sequences, approximately 19% of them singletons. Sequencing was done on a sample of blood, either unsorted or a sorted T cell fraction (not recorded which). Receptors were obtained from a human donor who was either an allogeneic HSCT recipient or a stem cell or donor lymphocyte infusion donor (not recorded which). It is not recorded whose cells these are; they may come from a transplant donor. CDR3s include the opening cysteine and the closing phenylalanine or tryptophan. The D gene is left open where the match is weak. Rows may omit the clone size; those that give it use once, few, many or a size class.

clone_size	d_call	j_call	v_call	cdr3_nt	cdr3_aa
few	NA	TRBJ2-1	TRBV30	TGTGCCTGGAGTCCCGGGAATGAGCAGTTCTTC	CAWSPGNEQFF
NA	TRBD2	TRBJ2-7	TRBV28	TGTGCCAGCATGATAGCGGGAGCCCCCTACGAGCAGTACTTC	CASMIAGAPYEQYF
NA	NA	TRBJ2-6	TRBV4-3	TGCGCCAGCAGTCCCGGGGACGGTGGGGCCAACGTCCTGACTTTC	CASSPGDGGANVLTF
NA	TRBD1	TRBJ2-5	TRBV12-3/TRBV12-4	TGTGCCAGCAGAGTGACAGGGGTGGAGACCCAGTACTTC	CASRVTGVETQYF
few	NA	TRBJ1-5	TRBV21-1	TGTGCCAGCAGCTTTCTTAGGACAGAAAATAGCAATCAGCCCCAGCATTTT	CASSFLRTENSNQPQHF
few	TRBD2	TRBJ2-1	TRBV5-6	TGTGCCAGCCGGCCGGGCGGGAGCCTCAATGAGCAGTTCTTC	CASRPGGSLNEQFF
NA	NA	TRBJ1-1	TRBV10-3	TGTGCCATCAGTGAGTCATTGGTTCCACCAGGGCGAAAGGGCGCTTTCTTT	CAISESLVPPGRKGAFF
few	TRBD1	TRBJ1-2	TRBV12-3/TRBV12-4	TGTGCCAGCAGTGGGTTCCCTCCGGGACAGGGGGCCCACACCTTC	CASSGFPPGQGAHTF
NA	NA	TRBJ2-1	TRBV7-7	TGTGCCAGCAGCTTAGCGCAGCGGGCGTCCTACAATGAGCAGTTCTTC	CASSLAQRASYNEQFF
few	TRBD1	TRBJ2-1	TRBV20-1	TGCAGTGCTAGAGGGCAGGGGGCAAATGAGCAGTTCTTC	CSARGQGANEQFF
few	TRBD2	TRBJ2-7	TRBV7-6	TGTGCCAGCAGCCCTCGGACTAGCGGGACTGACGAGCAGTACTTC	CASSPRTSGTDEQYF
NA	NA	TRBJ2-1	TRBV4-2	TGTGCCAGCAGCCCTGAACGCACATACAATGAGCAGTTCTTC	CASSPERTYNEQFF
few	TRBD1	TRBJ2-7	TRBV7-2	TGTGCCAGCAGCTTTGGTGGGACAGGGGGCTACGAGCAGTACTTC	CASSFGGTGGYEQYF
NA	TRBD1	TRBJ2-7	TRBV6-2/TRBV6-3	TGTGCCAGCAGGCCCGGACAGGGAAGAGAGTACTTC	CASRPGQGREYF
few	TRBD1	TRBJ2-1	TRBV20-1	TGCAGTGCTAGAGCGGGACAGGGACCCAATGAGCAGTTCTTC	CSARAGQGPNEQFF
NA	NA	TRBJ2-5	TRBV7-3	TGTGCCAGCAGCCCAACCACCCACATAGCAGAGACCCAGTACTTC	CASSPTTHIAETQYF
NA	TRBD1	TRBJ1-5	TRBV6-1	TGTGCCAGCAGTGCGCCTTCAGGGGGCCGTCAGCCCCAGCATTTT	CASSAPSGGRQPQHF
few	NA	TRBJ2-7	TRBV2	TGTGCCAGCGCAACAGGACCGAGCTACGAGCAGTACTTC	CASATGPSYEQYF
NA	TRBD1	TRBJ2-7	TRBV11-2	TGTGCCAGCAGCTTAGATCTCGGGACAGGACTCTACGAGCAGTACTTC	CASSLDLGTGLYEQYF
NA	NA	TRBJ1-4	TRBV13	TGTGCCAGCAGACAACAGGGATGGCAGGAAAAACTGTTTTTT	CASRQQGWQEKLFF
NA	NA	TRBJ1-3	TRBV30	TGTGCCTGGAGTGGAGGAAACACCATATATTTT	CAWSGGNTIYF
few	NA	TRBJ2-3	TRBV20-1	TGCAGTGCTAGGGAGTGGTCAGATACGCAGTATTTT	CSAREWSDTQYF
NA	TRBD1	TRBJ2-3	TRBV7-9	TGTGCCAGCAGCATGGGACAGGGCAGGGATACGCAGTATTTT	CASSMGQGRDTQYF
NA	NA	TRBJ2-7	TRBV20-1	TGCAGTGCTCTGGACACGAACTCCTACGAGCAGTACTTC	CSALDTNSYEQYF
NA	NA	TRBJ2-7	TRBV29-1	TGCAGCGTTAGAGCGGCGGTTTCCTACGAGCAGTACTTC	CSVRAAVSYEQYF
few	NA	TRBJ1-5	TRBV6-2/TRBV6-3	TGTGCCAGCAGTTACTCGGGGGGGGGCGGTCAGCCCCAGCATTTT	CASSYSGGGGQPQHF
NA	NA	TRBJ2-7	TRBV5-6	TGTGCCAGCAGCTTGGGCCCTCGAGGGGTACGGGAGCAGTACTTC	CASSLGPRGVREQYF
NA	TRBD1	TRBJ1-2	TRBV24-1	TGTGCCACCAGTGATCTGGACAGGGCCTATGGCTACACCTTC	CATSDLDRAYGYTF
NA	NA	TRBJ2-2	TRBV9	TGTGCCAGCAGCCCTCGTCGGTACACCGGGGAGCTGTTTTTT	CASSPRRYTGELFF
few	NA	TRBJ2-6	TRBV2	TGTGCTACCGGGGGCTCTGGGGCCAACGTCCTGACTTTC	CATGGSGANVLTF
NA	NA	TRBJ2-7	TRBV10-3	TGTGCCCCTCTTAATTGCCCGAACTCCTACGAGCAGTACTTC	CAPLNCPNSYEQYF
few	TRBD1	TRBJ2-1	TRBV20-1	TGCAGTGCGGTAACCGGGACAGGGAATAATGAGCAGTTCTTC	CSAVTGTGNNEQFF
NA	NA	TRBJ2-7	TRBV15	TGTGCCACCAGCAGAGACTCGGTGCGAAACGAGCAGTACTTC	CATSRDSVRNEQYF
many	NA	TRBJ2-5	TRBV20-1	TGCAGTGCGTGCAGCTCACAAGAGACCCAGTACTTC	CSACSSQETQYF
NA	TRBD2	TRBJ2-2	TRBV20-1	TGCAGTGCACTTGGACTAGCGGGAGTAGGCACCGGGGAGCTGTTTTTT	CSALGLAGVGTGELFF
NA	TRBD1	TRBJ2-5	TRBV5-1	TGCGCCAGCAGTTCTGGACAGGTCCACCAAGAGACCCAGTACTTC	CASSSGQVHQETQYF
few	NA	TRBJ2-3	TRBV5-1	TGCGCCAGCAGCTTAAAGTTTGCAGATACGCAGTATTTT	CASSLKFADTQYF
few	NA	TRBJ2-1	TRBV29-1	TGCAGCGTATCGGGAGCCGGGAATGAGCAGTTCTTC	CSVSGAGNEQFF
NA	NA	TRBJ2-1	TRBV12-5	TGTGCTAGTGGAGTCGGGGTTGAGCAGTTCTTC	CASGVGVEQFF
NA	TRBD1	TRBJ1-1	TRBV7-6	TGTGCCAGCAGCACCCGACAGGGAACTGAAGCTTTCTTT	CASSTRQGTEAFF
few	TRBD2	TRBJ2-3	TRBV4-1	TGCGCCAGCAGCTACTTTGGGACTAACACAGATACGCAGTATTTT	CASSYFGTNTDTQYF
few	NA	TRBJ2-7	TRBV10-3	TGTGCCACTACGGGTAGAGTCGGCTACGAGCAGTACTTC	CATTGRVGYEQYF
few	TRBD1	TRBJ1-1	TRBV20-1	TGCAGTGCTCAGACAGGGGGCAACACTGAAGCTTTCTTT	CSAQTGGNTEAFF
few	TRBD2	TRBJ2-1	TRBV6-4	TGTGCCAGCAGTTTGTCTAGCGGGGGGGATTACAATGAGCAGTTCTTC	CASSLSSGGDYNEQFF
few	NA	TRBJ2-3	TRBV3-1	TGTGCCAGCAGCCCACAGGGGTTACGGCGGGAGTCAGATACGCAGTATTTT	CASSPQGLRRESDTQYF
few	TRBD1	TRBJ2-6	TRBV27	TGTGCCAGCACGACAGGGGGCGTTGGGGCCAACGTCCTGACTTTC	CASTTGGVGANVLTF
NA	NA	TRBJ1-2	TRBV9	TGTGCCAGCAGCTTCAGCTTGAGACAGCCTAACTATGGCTACACCTTC	CASSFSLRQPNYGYTF
NA	NA	TRBJ2-7	TRBV21-1	TGTGCCAATTCGAGACGGAAAGACCCCTACGAGCAGTACTTC	CANSRRKDPYEQYF
NA	NA	TRBJ2-6	TRBV3-1	TGTGCCAGCAGCACCCGAGACAGCTCTGGGGCCAACGTCCTGACTTTC	CASSTRDSSGANVLTF
few	NA	TRBJ2-7	TRBV15	TGTGCCACCAGCAGTACTGCCTGGAAGGGGGGCTCCTACGAGCAGTACTTC	CATSSTAWKGGSYEQYF
few	NA	TRBJ2-1	TRBV20-1	TGCAGTGCTAGAGCTCCCAATGAGCAGTTCTTC	CSARAPNEQFF
NA	NA	TRBJ2-7	TRBV6-5	TGTGCCAGCAGCTTATCTCGGGACGTGTTATACTTC	CASSLSRDVLYF
NA	TRBD1	TRBJ2-1	TRBV5-1	TGCGCCAGCAGCCCGGGACAGGGTAGAGGCAATGAGCAGTTCTTC	CASSPGQGRGNEQFF
NA	NA	TRBJ1-1	TRBV20-1	TGCAGTGCTAGAGGACGAACGGGAAACACTGAAGCTTTCTTT	CSARGRTGNTEAFF
few	NA	TRBJ1-1	TRBV11-2	TGTGCCAGCAGCTTAGGGCCGGCAGGATTGAACACTGAAGCTTTCTTT	CASSLGPAGLNTEAFF
NA	NA	TRBJ2-7	TRBV5-1	TGCGCCAGCTGGTACTACGAGCAGTACTTC	CASWYYEQYF
few	NA	TRBJ1-1	TRBV9	TGTGCCAGCAGCGTAGTGGGGGCCCCGGGGACTGAAGCTTTCTTT	CASSVVGAPGTEAFF
NA	NA	TRBJ2-2	TRBV23-1	NA	CASSHQPAGPTPGSCFF